Listed below are T cell receptor beta chains from one sample, sequenced in a study of early T cells in non-severe SARS-CoV-2 infection. Using its own MiXCR run on the 5' RACE reads, TCRdb lists one record per CDR3 protein. The sample has about 80,000 distinct CDR3 sequences, about 11% seen once. Sequencing was carried out using whole blood. Every receptor here comes from an adult who was a healthcare worker with PCR-confirmed SARS-CoV-2 infection or an uninfected control (not recorded which). Both conserved end residues are part of each CDR3.

J,V,CDR3
TRBJ1-5,TRBV5-8,CASSLALSGNQPQHF
TRBJ2-1,TRBV7-9,CASSLGQVGNEQFF
TRBJ1-1,TRBV10-1,CASSEGLGSEAFF
TRBJ1-5,TRBV14,CASSGDINQPQHF
TRBJ1-2,TRBV29-1,CSANFGRGGMSYGYTF
TRBJ1-5,TRBV5-1,CASSPSQGGQPQHF
TRBJ2-7,TRBV12-3/TRBV12-4,CASSLAGRGYEQYF
TRBJ2-3,TRBV5-1,CASSVASGGQVTQYF
TRBJ1-5,TRBV20-1,CSARRDRDQPQHF
TRBJ1-1,TRBV7-9,CASSLGTGINTEAFF
TRBJ2-5,TRBV29-1,CSVEDIGVETQYF
TRBJ2-1,TRBV7-9,CASSSRGADEQFF
TRBJ2-1,TRBV2,CASSSGTRGSYNEQFF
TRBJ1-5,TRBV24-1,CATSDSASNQPQHF
TRBJ1-1,TRBV5-1,CASSPDWVTEAFF
TRBJ2-7,TRBV7-9,CASSLEAGGMLEQYF
TRBJ2-5,TRBV6-5,CASRRHGGQEETQYF
TRBJ2-3,TRBV7-2,CASSSTGGVGTDTQYF
TRBJ2-3,TRBV6-6,CASSYSEGGTDTQYF
TRBJ2-5,TRBV11-2,CASSSTGTQETQYF
TRBJ2-7,TRBV7-9,CASSLTRTGPGSYEQYF
TRBJ2-2,TRBV20-1,CSASPGPRGGELFF
TRBJ2-7,TRBV7-9,CASMGRAPLNEQYF
TRBJ2-1,TRBV5-4,CASISGTGNYNEQFF
TRBJ1-5,TRBV2,CASIGDSNQPQHF
TRBJ1-1,TRBV7-9,CASSPGTTGAFF
TRBJ2-2,TRBV27,CASSFGRYTGELFF
TRBJ1-1,TRBV5-1,CASSLEGRDTEAFF
TRBJ1-1,TRBV30,CAWSVRRTEAFF
TRBJ2-7,TRBV27,CASSLSRAGSYEQYF
TRBJ2-3,TRBV7-3,CASSILSDRPQYF
TRBJ2-3,TRBV4-1,CASSQDGATDTQYF
TRBJ2-7,TRBV7-9,CASSSSGGEAYEQYF
TRBJ2-3,TRBV7-2,CASSLEGGAGDTQYF
TRBJ1-3,TRBV7-8,CASSSGRQTGNTIYF
TRBJ1-1,TRBV4-2,CASSQELRSSAFF
TRBJ1-3,TRBV3-1,CASSPRLNVDTIYF
TRBJ2-7,TRBV30,CAWSSGGDASYEQYF
TRBJ1-1,TRBV6-5,CASSYSGARSKSNTEAFF